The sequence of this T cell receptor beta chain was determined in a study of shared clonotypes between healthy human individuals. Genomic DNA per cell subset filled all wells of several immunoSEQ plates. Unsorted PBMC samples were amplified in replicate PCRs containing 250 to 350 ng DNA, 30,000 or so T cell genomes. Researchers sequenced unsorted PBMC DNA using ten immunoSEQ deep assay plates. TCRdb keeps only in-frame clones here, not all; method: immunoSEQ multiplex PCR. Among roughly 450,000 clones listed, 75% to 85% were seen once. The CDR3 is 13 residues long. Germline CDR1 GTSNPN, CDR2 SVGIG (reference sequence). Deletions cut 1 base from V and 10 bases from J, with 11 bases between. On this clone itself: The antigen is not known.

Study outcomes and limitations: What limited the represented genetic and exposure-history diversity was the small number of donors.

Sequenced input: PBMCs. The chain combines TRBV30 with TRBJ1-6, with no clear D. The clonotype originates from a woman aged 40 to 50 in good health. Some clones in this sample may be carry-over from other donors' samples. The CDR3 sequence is CAWSAGSGSPLHF. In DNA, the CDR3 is TGTGCCTGGAGTGCAGGCTCGGGGTCACCCCTCCACTTT.